A single sample gave rise to the 20 T cell receptor beta chains below, sequenced in a study of OX40 agonist ivuxolimab in advanced cancers. Repertoires were generated with immunoSEQ multiplex PCR, while TCRdb's copy carries only in-frame clones and drops some. This table holds fewer than 85,000 clones, more than 75% found once. The sample consisted of CD4+ or CD8+ T cells sorted from blood, taken in a trial of the OX40 agonist ivuxolimab. These TCRs come from an adult with an advanced solid tumor such as melanoma, head and neck, liver or kidney cancer.

The rearrangement links TRBV25-1 to TRBJ1-1, with D hard to call. Trimming shortened V by 2 bases and J by 6 bases, and 10 bases separated the two germline ends. In germline, CDR1 is MGHDK, CDR2 SYGVNS. The CDR3 sequence is 13 residues long. Here the CDR3 reads CASSEVAGSEAFF. The CDR3 DNA is TGTGCCAGCAGTGAAGTAGCCGGTTCTGAAGCTTTCTTT. Combining the CDR3 with reference TRBV25-1 and TRBJ1-1 gives the whole variable domain EADIYQTPRYLVIGTGKKITLECSQTMGHDKMYWYQQDPGMELHLIHYSYGVNSTEKGDLSSESTVSRIRTEHFPLTLESARPSHTSQYLCASSEVAGSEAFFGQGTRLTVV.

The chain recombines TRBV2 with TRBJ1-1, with D unclear. This CDR3 region has 17 residues. V lost 0 bases and J lost 1, with 15 bases in between. Germline V gene data show CDR1 as SNHLY and CDR2 as FYNNEI. This chain's CDR3 is CASSEALSGWANTEAFF. The CDR3, as DNA: TGTGCCAGCAGTGAAGCGCTTTCGGGCTGGGCGAACACTGAAGCTTTCTTT.

CDR3 DNA sequence: TGTGCCAGCAGGGGAACGGGCTCCTACGAGCAGTACTTC. Amino acids: CASRGTGSYEQYF. This chain joins TRBV6-6 and TRBJ2-7; the D is unclear. The length of the CDR3 is 13 residues. Germline CDR1 MNHNY, CDR2 SVGAGI (reference sequence). V lost 6 bases to trimming and J lost 0 bases, with 9 bases between them.

The chain recombines TRBV27 with TRBJ1-4; D remains unclear. Germline values: CDR1 MNHEY, CDR2 SMNVEV (reference sequence). The length of the CDR3 is 14 residues. Deletions cut 0 bases from V and 3 bases from J, with 5 bases between. CDR3 in DNA: TGTGCCAGCAGTTTATCTGGGCCTAATGAAAAACTGTTTTTT. Amino acid sequence: CASSLSGPNEKLFF.

This rearrangement joins TRBV6-5 to TRBJ2-7, with D possibly matching TRBD1 (6 bases). The germline V gene encodes CDR1 MNHEY and CDR2 SVGAGI. The CDR3 sequence is 14 residues long. V gave up 4 bases and J gave up 3 bases, with 13 bases separating them. The CDR3 nucleotides read TGTGCCAGCAGTTTCGCAGGGGATTACTACGAGCAGTACTTC. This codes for CASSFAGDYYEQYF.

V and J are TRBV28 and TRBJ1-3, with a weak D call TRBD1 (5 bases). CDR1 and CDR2 from the germline V gene are MDHEN and SYDVKM. V was cut by 6 bases and J by 0 bases, with 15 bases left in between. The CDR3 contains 16 residues. CDR3 nucleotides: TGTGCCAGCAGCCGGGACGGCGCCATCTCTGGAAACACCATATATTTT. The encoded protein is CASSRDGAISGNTIYF.

The V call is TRBV7-3, the J call TRBJ1-6; TRBD1 is a possible D gene (5 bases). The CDR3 is 15 amino acids. Germline CDR1 SGHTA, CDR2 FQGTGA. Trimming left V 1 base short and J 6 bases short, with 10 bases between. The CDR3 protein is CASSLNRRLNSPLHF. CDR3 sequence (DNA): TGTGCCAGCAGCTTAAACAGGCGGCTTAATTCACCCCTCCACTTT.

This rearrangement joins TRBV27 to TRBJ2-2; 12 nucleotides align to TRBD2. CDR1 and CDR2 (germline): MNHEY, SMNVEV (reference sequence). With V trimmed by 0 bases and J by 7 bases, 6 bases remained unmatched. This CDR3 is 17 amino acids long. The CDR3: CASSLSTSGGTFGELFF. The DNA of the CDR3 is TGTGCCAGCAGTTTATCCACTAGCGGGGGGACGTTCGGGGAGCTGTTTTTT.

This chain connects TRBV29-1 to TRBJ1-2, with 7 bases lining up with TRBD1. The CDR3 consists of 14 residues. The V gene's germline CDR1 is SQVTM and CDR2 ANQGSEA. V was clipped by 4 bases and J by 2 bases; unmatched bases: 7. CDR3 protein: CSVADTDRNYGYTF. CDR3 in DNA: TGCAGCGTTGCTGACACGGACAGGAACTATGGCTACACCTTC.

The V and J genes are TRBV7-2 and TRBJ2-7; perhaps TRBD1 as D (6 bases). The V end was cut by 3 bases, the J end by 2 bases, with 11 bases between. CDR3 length: 14 amino acids. CDR1 is SGHTA, CDR2 FQGNSA, per germline. In nucleotides, the CDR3 is TGTGCCAGCAGCTTTTTTGGGGGCCCCTACGAGCAGTACTTC. Protein product: CASSFFGGPYEQYF.

The chain has TRBV14 and TRBJ2-2; D assignment may be TRBD1 or TRBD2 (6 bases each). The V end lost 4 bases, the J end lost 7 bases, and 13 bases lay between the germline ends. This CDR3 comprises 14 residues. From germline, CDR1 is SGHDN and CDR2 FVKESK. The chain's CDR3 is CASSRLQGGGELFF. CDR3 nucleotides: TGTGCCAGCAGCCGATTACAGGGAGGCGGGGAGCTGTTTTTT.

The gene calls are TRBV15 and TRBJ2-7; 11 nucleotides line up with TRBD1. There are 16 residues in the CDR3. In germline, CDR1 is LNHNV, CDR2 YYDKDF (reference sequence). The V segment lost 3 bases and the J segment 6 bases; nucleotides outside the gene matches: 10. CDR3: CATSSRRTGGRGEQYF. CDR3 in DNA: TGTGCCACCAGCAGCCGGAGGACAGGGGGCAGGGGCGAGCAGTACTTC.

The chain joins TRBV18 to TRBJ1-3; D is uncertain. Looked up from germline, CDR1 is KGHSH and CDR2 is LQKENI. CDR3 length: 13 amino acids. The V end was cut by 4 bases, the J end by 3 bases, with 7 bases between. The CDR3 is CASSQSVGNTIYF. The CDR3 DNA follows: TGTGCCAGCTCACAGTCCGTTGGAAACACCATATATTTT.

The rearrangement uses TRBV7-3 and TRBJ2-1; D perhaps matches TRBD2 (6 bases). V was clipped by 5 bases and J by 8 bases, with 19 bases between them. Germline CDR1 SGHTA, CDR2 FQGTGA. The CDR3 has 15 amino acids. The CDR3 coding sequence is TGTGCCAGCAGCCTGCGGGGCGGAGGGATCTATGAGCAGTTCTTC. Protein: CASSLRGGGIYEQFF. The full variable domain, with the rest looked up from reference TRBV7-3 and TRBJ2-1, is GAGVSQTPSNKVTEKGKYVELRCDPISGHTALYWYRQSLGQGPEFLIYFQGTGAADDSGLPNDRFFAVRPEGSVSTLKIQRTERGDSAVYLCASSLRGGGIYEQFFGPGTRLTVL.

For the CDR3, the DNA is TGTGCCAGCGGGCTTCCGGGACGGTACAATGAGCAGTTCTTC. It yields the protein CASGLPGRYNEQFF. The chain is built from TRBV27 and TRBJ2-1; D may correspond to TRBD1 or TRBD2 (5 bases each). The V and J ends lost 8 bases and 4 bases respectively, with 15 bases between them. Germline V lookup: CDR1 MNHEY, CDR2 SMNVEV (reference sequence). This CDR3 has 14 residues.

This clone has a single count. The genes are TRBV4-2 and TRBJ2-3; 8 bases map to TRBD2. Germline CDR1 LGHNA, CDR2 YNFKEQ. Trimming cost V 1 base and J 2 bases; bases outside gene matches: 14. The CDR3 has 19 amino acids. The CDR3 sequence: CASSQAFAMVAGNTDTQYF. The CDR3 DNA sequence: TGTGCCAGCAGCCAAGCGTTCGCAATGGTAGCGGGAAACACAGATACGCAGTATTTT.

The chain employs TRBV15 and TRBJ2-5, with 8 positions matching TRBD2. CDR3 length equals 14 residues. After removal of 2 bases from V and 5 bases from J, the junction contained 4 bases not matched to a gene. CDR1 and CDR2 (germline): LNHNV, YYDKDF (reference sequence). CDR3 in amino acids: CATSRKASGETQYF. As DNA, the CDR3 is TGTGCCACCAGCAGAAAAGCTAGCGGGGAGACCCAGTACTTC. The whole variable domain, filled in from reference TRBV15 and TRBJ2-5, reads DAMVIQNPRYQVTQFGKPVTLSCSQTLNHNVMYWYQQKSSQAPKLLFHYYDKDFNNEADTPDNFQSRRPNTSFCFLDIRSPGLGDTAMYLCATSRKASGETQYFGPGTRLLVL.

This clone was recorded many times. This chain joins TRBV4-1 and TRBJ1-6; D is perhaps TRBD1 (6 bases). This CDR3 spans 15 amino acids. CDR1 is MGHRA, CDR2 YSYEKL, per germline. V dropped 0 bases and J dropped 8 bases, with 11 bases sitting between them. CDR3 DNA: TGCGCCAGCAGCCAAGAAGGCACAGGGTATTCACCCCTCCACTTT. It specifies CASSQEGTGYSPLHF.

This clone appeared a few times. The chain carries TRBV19 and TRBJ1-3; D gene unclear. V lost 5 bases, J lost 2 bases, and 13 bases lay in between. CDR1 and CDR2 from the germline V gene are LNHDA and SQIVND (reference sequence). This CDR3 comprises 15 residues. CDR3 sequence reads: CASSPDKVAGNTIYF. DNA for the CDR3: TGTGCCAGTAGTCCCGATAAAGTTGCTGGAAACACCATATATTTT.

The chain uses TRBV2 and TRBJ1-6; tentatively, D is TRBD1 (6 bases). Germline CDR1 reads SNHLY; CDR2 reads FYNNEI. This CDR3 is 15 amino acids long. Between the trimmed V and J ends, which lost 6 bases and 0 bases, there was a span of 9 bases. The CDR3 nucleotides read TGTGCCAGCAGCATACAGGGCTCCTATAATTCACCCCTCCACTTT. It translates to CASSIQGSYNSPLHF.